A single sample gave rise to the 20 T cell receptor beta chains below, sequenced in a study of cytomegalovirus exposure and HLA in healthy donors. Primers included in the PCR were 60 Vbeta and 13 Jbeta primers. Profiling relied on immunoSEQ multiplex PCR, and the TCRdb table lists in-frame clones only, not all of them. The data hold 70,000 to 95,000 clones, with around three quarters observed a single time. Material: PBMCs. The receptor source for this set is a male donor in good health and CMV-seronegative.

The gene calls are TRBV15 and TRBJ2-4; TRBD1 agrees at 7 bases. V shed 5 bases, J shed 0 bases, and the junction held 1 base outside the gene matches. This CDR3 comprises 14 residues. CDR1 is LNHNV, CDR2 YYDKDF, per germline (reference sequence). Written as DNA, the CDR3 is TGTGCCACCAGCTCAGGGGGAGCCAAAAACATTCAGTACTTC. As protein: CATSSGGAKNIQYF. Together with reference TRBV15 and TRBJ2-4, the CDR3 gives the full variable domain: DAMVIQNPRYQVTQFGKPVTLSCSQTLNHNVMYWYQQKSSQAPKLLFHYYDKDFNNEADTPDNFQSRRPNTSFCFLDIRSPGLGDTAMYLCATSSGGAKNIQYFGAGTRLSVL.

The CDR3 here is CSVEDHSSRNEQFF. Here the CDR3 DNA reads TGCAGCGTTGAAGATCATTCTAGCCGTAATGAGCAGTTCTTC. The chain has TRBV29-1 and TRBJ2-1, with D possibly being TRBD2 (5 bases). Trimming removed 0 bases at V and 7 bases at J, with 13 bases between. The CDR3 length is 14 residues. In germline, CDR1 is SQVTM, CDR2 ANQGSEA.

This clone occurred a few times. The chain carries TRBV6-5 and TRBJ1-2; D gene ambiguous. Per the germline V gene, CDR1 is MNHEY and CDR2 is SVGAGI. The CDR3 consists of 12 residues. Trimming cost V 2 bases and J 5 bases, with 6 bases left between them. CDR3 sequence reads: CASSYERYGYTF. The DNA for the CDR3 is TGTGCCAGCAGTTACGAGCGGTATGGCTACACCTTC.

The table lists this clone with a count of one. The V call is TRBV19, the J call TRBJ2-1; D perhaps matches TRBD1 (5 bases). V was shortened by 6 bases and J by 2 bases, with 14 bases between the two germline ends. The CDR3 extends over 15 amino acids. Germline V lookup: CDR1 LNHDA, CDR2 SQIVND (reference sequence). The CDR3 nucleotides are TGTGCCAGTAGAGGGGCGAAAGAAACCTACAATGAGCAGTTCTTC. As protein: CASRGAKETYNEQFF.

The V gene is TRBV30, the J gene TRBJ1-1, with D unclear. The V and J ends lost 0 bases and 10 bases respectively, with 15 bases between them. The CDR3 length is 13 residues. The germline V gene encodes CDR1 GTSNPN and CDR2 SVGIG (reference sequence). CDR3 loop: CAWSVGGLGVAFF. The CDR3 nucleotides are TGTGCCTGGAGTGTCGGAGGACTCGGCGTAGCTTTCTTT.

The J gene is TRBJ2-1, the V gene TRBV7-8, with D possibly TRBD1 on 6 matching bases. V gave up 5 bases and J gave up 4 bases, with 18 bases separating them. The CDR3 consists of 16 residues. Germline V gene data show CDR1 as SGHVS and CDR2 as FQNEAQ. Here the CDR3 DNA reads TGTGCCAGCAGCCACCCCCGACAGGTACCGTACAATGAGCAGTTCTTC. Encoded protein: CASSHPRQVPYNEQFF.

The rearrangement uses TRBV5-1 and TRBJ2-6; D perhaps matches TRBD1 (5 bases). Trimming took 3 bases from V and 4 from J, leaving 17 bases between them. In germline, CDR1 is SGHRS, CDR2 YFSETQ. CDR3 size: 17 residues. CDR3 sequence reads: CASSYRTMRSGANVLTF. CDR3 nucleotides: TGCGCCAGCAGCTACAGGACGATGAGGTCAGGGGCCAACGTCCTGACTTTC.

The chain joins TRBV7-2 to TRBJ2-3, with 13 bases that match TRBD2. In germline, CDR1 is SGHTA, CDR2 FQGNSA. CDR3 length: 18 residues. The ends lost 4 bases at V and 3 bases at J; junction bases unmatched: 10. CDR3 nucleotide sequence: TGTGCCAGCAGCTGGGGACTAGCGGGGAAGGGGTGGACAGATACGCAGTATTTT. Its protein is CASSWGLAGKGWTDTQYF.

The chain links TRBV6-1 to TRBJ1-2; no firm D call. V was pared by 1 base and J by 3 bases, with 9 bases between. The length of the CDR3 is 14 residues. Germline V gene sequence: CDR1 MNHNS, CDR2 SASEGT. CDR3 protein: CASSEGGLDYGYTF. CDR3 coding DNA: TGTGCCAGCAGTGAAGGAGGTTTGGACTATGGCTACACCTTC.

The chain joins TRBV29-1 to TRBJ2-1; D call uncertain. The length of the CDR3 is 14 residues. V lost 7 bases and J 0 bases, leaving 13 bases between the germline ends. Germline V CDR1 and CDR2: SQVTM, ANQGSEA. This chain's CDR3 is CSGSPSSSYNEQFF. The CDR3 bases are TGCAGCGGGAGTCCCTCGAGCTCCTACAATGAGCAGTTCTTC.

V usage is TRBV27 and J usage is TRBJ1-5; D unclear. CDR1 is MNHEY and CDR2 is SMNVEV in the germline V gene (reference sequence). V was clipped by 8 bases and J by 2 bases, with 7 bases between them. The CDR3 loop spans 12 amino acids. For the CDR3, the DNA is TGTGCCAGCCGGGGTGGCAATCAGCCCCAGCATTTT. Protein: CASRGGNQPQHF.

This sequence joins TRBV2 and TRBJ1-1, with 7 bases identical to TRBD1. This CDR3 is built from 13 residues. The junction had 4 bases not matched to a gene; V was cut back by 4 bases and J by 5 bases. In germline, CDR1 is SNHLY, CDR2 FYNNEI. CDR3 protein: CASSGTGRTEAFF. Written as DNA, the CDR3 is TGTGCCAGCAGTGGGACAGGTCGGACTGAAGCTTTCTTT.

V gene TRBV18 combines with J gene TRBJ1-1, with no clear D. Germline-derived CDR1 and CDR2 are KGHSH and LQKENI. V was trimmed by 3 bases and J by 5 bases, leaving 10 bases between them. The CDR3 has 13 residues. For the CDR3, the DNA is TGTGCCAGCTCACCCCCCATTTTGACTGAAGCTTTCTTT. Protein sequence: CASSPPILTEAFF.

The V and J genes are TRBV27 and TRBJ1-5; D may be TRBD1 (5 bases). Per germline, CDR1 MNHEY and CDR2 SMNVEV (reference sequence). The CDR3 totals 14 residues. With 5 bases removed from V and 6 bases from J, the gap between germline ends came to 14 bases. CDR3: CASSTRGGFQPQHF. The CDR3 DNA follows: TGTGCCAGCAGTACCCGGGGGGGTTTTCAGCCCCAGCATTTT.

This clone has a handful of counts. This chain connects TRBV10-3 to TRBJ2-1; the match to TRBD2 covers 8 bases. This CDR3 is built from 15 residues. Per the germline V gene, CDR1 is ENHRY and CDR2 is SYGVKD. V shed 4 bases and J 0 bases; nucleotides not matched to a gene: 2. The CDR3: CAISGSGSSYNEQFF. The CDR3 DNA is TGTGCCATCAGTGGCAGCGGGAGCTCCTACAATGAGCAGTTCTTC.

The chain uses TRBV29-1 and TRBJ2-2, with TRBD1 as a possible D gene (6 bases). The CDR3 is made up of 13 amino acids. Trimming left V 4 bases short and J 4 bases short, with 10 bases between. The germline CDR1 and CDR2 sequences are SQVTM and ANQGSEA. CDR3: CSVGTVATGELFF. For the CDR3, the DNA is TGCAGCGTTGGGACAGTTGCCACCGGGGAGCTGTTTTTT.

The CDR3 nucleotides read TGTGCCTGGAGCCGAGGGTTGGTAATGGGTAATGAGCAGTTCTTC. Translating it yields CAWSRGLVMGNEQFF. J is TRBJ2-1 and V is TRBV30, with D perhaps matching TRBD2 (5 bases). Trimming removed 3 bases at V and 7 bases at J, with 19 bases between. This CDR3 has 15 residues. CDR1 and CDR2 from the germline V gene are GTSNPN and SVGIG (reference sequence).

This clone was picked up a small number of times. Germline is not matched at one junction end, which may reflect a read error. CDR3 protein: CASSEDRGWDYGYPF. In DNA, the CDR3 is TGCGCCAGCAGCGAGGACAGGGGTTGGGACTATGGCTACCCCTTC. V and J are TRBV5-1 and TRBJ1-2, with 9 nucleotides matching TRBD1. CDR1 and CDR2 (germline): SGHRS, YFSETQ. The CDR3 has 15 residues.

This chain uses TRBV7-3 with TRBJ2-1; 8 nucleotides agree with TRBD2. The CDR3 totals 14 residues. J was trimmed by 10 bases and V by 2 bases; bases with no gene match: 7. Germline assignment: CDR1 SGHTA and CDR2 FQGTGA. The CDR3 nucleotides read TGTGCCAGCAGCTTATCGATAACGGGAGGGGAGCAGTTCTTC. This translates into CASSLSITGGEQFF. Full variable domain (outside the CDR3, taken from reference TRBV7-3 and TRBJ2-1): GAGVSQTPSNKVTEKGKYVELRCDPISGHTALYWYRQSLGQGPEFLIYFQGTGAADDSGLPNDRFFAVRPEGSVSTLKIQRTERGDSAVYLCASSLSITGGEQFFGPGTRLTVL.

The chain uses TRBV5-8 and TRBJ1-2, with 8 bases fitting TRBD1. Germline lookup yields CDR1 SGHTS and CDR2 YDEGEE. CDR3 length equals 16 residues. Trimming took 0 bases from V and 4 from J; bases not matched to a gene: 8. In nucleotides, the CDR3 is TGTGCCAGCAGCTTGGGGACAGGGCTCGTGTCCTATGGCTACACCTTC. Its translation: CASSLGTGLVSYGYTF.